Listed below are T cell receptor beta chains from one sample, sequenced in a study of radiotherapy plus CTLA-4 blockade in lung cancer. Data came from immunoSEQ multiplex PCR; TCRdb stores just in-frame clones and leaves some out. Seen here are fewer than 140,000 clones, approximately 87% observed once, and the top ten hold 2% to 3%. The material was peripheral blood, obtained from a patient treated with radiotherapy plus ipilimumab. The receptor source for this set is a human donor with non-small cell lung cancer that progressed on radiotherapy plus ipilimumab. Some clones in this sample may be carry-over from other donors' samples. CDR3s include the opening cysteine and the closing phenylalanine or tryptophan. The order of the fields is V gene, D gene, J gene, clone size, CDR3 protein, CDR3 DNA. D genes are given only for firm matches. The size field is filled for only some rows; it gives once, few, many or a size class.

TRBV11-1	-	TRBJ2-7	-	CASRAEGAYEQYF	TGTGCCAGCAGAGCCGAGGGGGCCTACGAGCAGTACTTC
TRBV5-8	-	TRBJ2-7	few	CASSFGSGTGTYEQYF	TGTGCCAGCAGCTTTGGCTCCGGGACCGGGACCTACGAGCAGTACTTC
TRBV10-3	TRBD1	TRBJ1-2	-	CAISGGQGRGYTF	TGTGCCATCAGTGGTGGACAGGGTCGTGGCTACACCTTC
TRBV4-2	-	TRBJ2-7	-	CASSQEGRSGSSYEQYF	TGTGCCAGCAGCCAAGAGGGTCGTTCGGGAAGTAGCTACGAGCAGTACTTC
TRBV7-9	TRBD2	TRBJ2-1	-	CASSLRRTSGGAEYNEQFF	TGTGCCAGCAGCTTAAGGAGGACTAGCGGGGGGGCTGAATACAATGAGCAGTTCTTC
TRBV5-4	-	TRBJ2-2	once	CASSFGRMTGELFF	TGTGCCAGCAGCTTCGGCAGAATGACCGGGGAGCTGTTTTTT
TRBV15	-	TRBJ2-7	-	CATSPRSTHEQYF	TGTGCCACCAGTCCACGGTCTACGCACGAGCAGTACTTC
TRBV19	-	TRBJ1-2	few	CASSTPGQTWEGYTF	TGTGCCAGTAGTACCCCCGGACAGACCTGGGAGGGCTACACCTTC
TRBV5-1	-	TRBJ1-3	-	CASSSADSGNTIYF	TGCGCCAGCAGCTCCGCGGACTCTGGAAACACCATATATTTT
TRBV18	-	TRBJ1-6	-	CASSPAGSNSPLHF	TGTGCCAGCTCACCGGCGGGATCGAATTCACCCCTCCACTTT
TRBV7-3	TRBD2	TRBJ2-5	-	CASSFGREETQYF	TGTGCCAGCTCCTTTGGGAGGGAAGAGACCCAGTACTTC
TRBV5-4	TRBD2	TRBJ2-3	few	CASSQGTSGGADTQYF	TGTGCCAGCAGCCAAGGGACTAGCGGGGGGGCCGATACGCAGTATTTT
TRBV7-9	-	TRBJ1-2	-	CASSLVIGSHGYTF	TGTGCCAGCAGCTTAGTGATCGGCTCTCATGGCTACACCTTC
TRBV7-2	-	TRBJ2-7	-	CASSLGAYEQYF	TGTGCCAGCAGCTTAGGGGCCTACGAGCAGTACTTC
TRBV5-1	-	TRBJ1-6	-	CASSLTLTGVSPLHF	TGCGCCAGCAGCTTGACCCTTACAGGAGTTTCACCCCTCCACTTT
TRBV5-1	-	TRBJ1-5	-	CASSLSGGEQHF	TGCGCCAGCAGCTTGTCAGGCGGGGAACAGCATTTT